This section outlines one T cell receptor beta chain sequence together with its context. The antigen remains undetermined. Each TCR beta cDNA library carried unique molecular identifiers. Roughly 510,000 cDNA molecules were recovered from an input of about 0.95 to 11 million T cells. TCRdb processed the PCR reads anew with MiXCR; each CDR3 protein has one entry. The table includes hundreds of thousands of distinct CDR3 sequences, over 35% detected once. This specimen comes from a study of post-analysis software for immune sequencing data. Study findings and constraints: Patients carried roughly 5 TRBV segments more frequently than controls did, and TRBV5-6, TRBV5-1 and TRBV20-1 were among them.

The CDR3 is made up of 14 amino acids. The germline V gene has CDR1 SQVTM and CDR2 ANQGSEA. Trimming took off 3 bases at V and 6 bases at J, with 12 bases between the two ends. The origin of this receptor is a girl under 18 with multiple sclerosis. The specimen sequenced was blood. V is TRBV29-1 and J is TRBJ1-6; unclear D gene. The CDR3 spells CSVESGSANSPLHF. CDR3 DNA sequence: TGCAGCGTTGAGTCGGGGTCCGCTAATTCACCCCTCCACTTT. Based on the CDR3 plus reference TRBV29-1 and TRBJ1-6, the full variable domain is SAVISQKPSRDICQRGTSLTIQCQVDSQVTMMFWYRQQPGQSLTLIATANQGSEATYESGFVIDKFPISRPNLTFSTLTVSNMSPEDSSIYLCSVESGSANSPLHFGNGTRLTVT.